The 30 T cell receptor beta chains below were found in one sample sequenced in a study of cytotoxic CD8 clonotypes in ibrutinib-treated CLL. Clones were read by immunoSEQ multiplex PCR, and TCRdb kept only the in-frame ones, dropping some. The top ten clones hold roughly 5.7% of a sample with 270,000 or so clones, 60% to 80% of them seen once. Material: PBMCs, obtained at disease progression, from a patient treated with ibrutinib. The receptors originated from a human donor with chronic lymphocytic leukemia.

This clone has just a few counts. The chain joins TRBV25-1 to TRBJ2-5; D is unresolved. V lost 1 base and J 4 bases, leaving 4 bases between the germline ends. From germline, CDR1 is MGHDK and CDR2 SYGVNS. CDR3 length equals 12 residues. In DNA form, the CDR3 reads TGTGCCAGCAGTGAATGGGTAGAGACCCAGTACTTC. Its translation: CASSEWVETQYF.

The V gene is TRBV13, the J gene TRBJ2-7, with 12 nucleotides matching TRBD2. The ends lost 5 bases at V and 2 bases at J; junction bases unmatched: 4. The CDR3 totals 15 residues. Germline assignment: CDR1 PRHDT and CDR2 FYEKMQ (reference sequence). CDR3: CASSLLAGGPYEQYF. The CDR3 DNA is TGTGCCAGCAGCCTTCTAGCGGGAGGGCCCTACGAGCAGTACTTC.

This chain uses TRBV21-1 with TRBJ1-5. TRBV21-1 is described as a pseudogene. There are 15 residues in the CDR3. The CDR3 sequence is CASSNDKGSNQPQHF. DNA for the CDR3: TGTGCCAGCAGCAACGATAAAGGGAGCAATCAGCCCCAGCATTTT.

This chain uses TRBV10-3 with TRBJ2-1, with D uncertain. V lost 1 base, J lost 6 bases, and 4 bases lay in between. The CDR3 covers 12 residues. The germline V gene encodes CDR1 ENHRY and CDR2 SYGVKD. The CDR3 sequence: CAISEYINEQFF. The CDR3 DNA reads TGTGCCATCAGTGAGTATATCAATGAGCAGTTCTTC.

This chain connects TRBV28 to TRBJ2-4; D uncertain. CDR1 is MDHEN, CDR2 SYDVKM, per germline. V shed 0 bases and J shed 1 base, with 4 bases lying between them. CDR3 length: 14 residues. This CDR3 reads CASSLWGAKNIQYF. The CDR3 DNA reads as TGTGCCAGCAGTTTATGGGGGGCCAAAAACATTCAGTACTTC.

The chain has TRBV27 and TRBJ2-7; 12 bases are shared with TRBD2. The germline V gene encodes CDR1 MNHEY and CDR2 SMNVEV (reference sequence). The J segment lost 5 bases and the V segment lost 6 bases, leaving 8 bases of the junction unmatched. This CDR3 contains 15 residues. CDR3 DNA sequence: TGTGCCAGCAGACCGGGTGGACTAGCGGGGAACGAGCAGTACTTC. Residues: CASRPGGLAGNEQYF.

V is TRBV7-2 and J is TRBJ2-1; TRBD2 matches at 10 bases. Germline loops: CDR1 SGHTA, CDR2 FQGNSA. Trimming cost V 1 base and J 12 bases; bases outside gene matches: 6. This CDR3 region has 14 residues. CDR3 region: CASSLGASGSRQFF. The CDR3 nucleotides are TGTGCCAGCAGCTTAGGGGCTAGCGGGAGCCGGCAGTTCTTC.

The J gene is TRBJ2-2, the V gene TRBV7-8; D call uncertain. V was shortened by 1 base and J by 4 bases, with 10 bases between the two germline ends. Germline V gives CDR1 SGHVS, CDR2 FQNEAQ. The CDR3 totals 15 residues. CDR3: CASSLEYFVTGELFF. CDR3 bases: TGTGCCAGCAGCTTAGAGTATTTCGTCACCGGGGAGCTGTTTTTT.

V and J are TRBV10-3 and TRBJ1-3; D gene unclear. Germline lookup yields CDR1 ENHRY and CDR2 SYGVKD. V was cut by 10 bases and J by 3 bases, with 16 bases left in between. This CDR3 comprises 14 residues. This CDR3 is CATSSILGGNTIYF. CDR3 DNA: TGTGCCACTTCAAGCATTTTGGGTGGAAACACCATATATTTT.

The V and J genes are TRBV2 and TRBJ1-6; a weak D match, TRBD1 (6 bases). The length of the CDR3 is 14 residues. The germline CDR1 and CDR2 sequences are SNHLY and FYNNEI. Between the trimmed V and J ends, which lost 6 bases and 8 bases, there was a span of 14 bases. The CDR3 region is CASRLQGRDSPLHF. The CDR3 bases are TGTGCCAGCAGACTACAGGGTAGGGATTCACCCCTCCACTTT.

Written as DNA, the CDR3 is TGTGCCAGCAGGCGGACTAGCGGGAGTCGGTACGAGCAGTACTTC. Translated: CASRRTSGSRYEQYF. The rearrangement uses TRBV28 and TRBJ2-7; 13 bases align to TRBD2. The CDR3 totals 15 residues. Trimming cost V 6 bases and J 4 bases; bases outside gene matches: 6. The germline V gene encodes CDR1 MDHEN and CDR2 SYDVKM.

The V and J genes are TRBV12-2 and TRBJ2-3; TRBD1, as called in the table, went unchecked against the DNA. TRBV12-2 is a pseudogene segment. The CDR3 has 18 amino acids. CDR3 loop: CASCFYFGQNPISPTQYF. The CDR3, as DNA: TGTGCAAGCTGCTTCTATTTTGGACAGAACCCAATATCCCCTACGCAGTATTTT.

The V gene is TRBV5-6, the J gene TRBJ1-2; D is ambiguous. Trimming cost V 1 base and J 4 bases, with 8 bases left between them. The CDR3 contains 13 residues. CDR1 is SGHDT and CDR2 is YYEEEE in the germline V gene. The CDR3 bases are TGTGCCAGCAGCTTGAGCTGGACCTATGGCTACACCTTC. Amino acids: CASSLSWTYGYTF. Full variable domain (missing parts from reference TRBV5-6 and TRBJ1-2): DAGVTQSPTHLIKTRGQQVTLRCSPKSGHDTVSWYQQALGQGPQFIFQYYEEEERQRGNFPDRFSGHQFPNYSSELNVNALLLGDSALYLCASSLSWTYGYTFGSGTRLTVV.

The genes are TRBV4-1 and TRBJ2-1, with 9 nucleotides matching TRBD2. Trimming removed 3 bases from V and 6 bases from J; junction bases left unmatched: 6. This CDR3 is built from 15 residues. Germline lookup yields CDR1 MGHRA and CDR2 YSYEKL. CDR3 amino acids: CASSHPLAGPNEQFF. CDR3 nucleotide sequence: TGCGCCAGCAGCCATCCTCTAGCGGGGCCCAATGAGCAGTTCTTC.

The CDR3: CSASRWGQYF. CDR3 nucleotide sequence: TGCAGTGCTAGCCGGTGGGGGCAGTATTTT. The rearrangement links TRBV20-1 to TRBJ2-3; D unclear. The CDR3 extends over 10 amino acids. Trimming stripped 3 bases from V and 11 bases from J, with 9 bases between. In germline, CDR1 is DFQATT, CDR2 SNEGSKA (reference sequence).

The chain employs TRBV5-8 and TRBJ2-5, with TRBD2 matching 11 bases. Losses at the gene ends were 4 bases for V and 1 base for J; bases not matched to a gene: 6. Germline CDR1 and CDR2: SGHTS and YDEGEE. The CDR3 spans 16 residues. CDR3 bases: TGTGCCAGCAGCGGAGGGACTAGCGGAGTCCAAGAGACCCAGTACTTC. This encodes CASSGGTSGVQETQYF.

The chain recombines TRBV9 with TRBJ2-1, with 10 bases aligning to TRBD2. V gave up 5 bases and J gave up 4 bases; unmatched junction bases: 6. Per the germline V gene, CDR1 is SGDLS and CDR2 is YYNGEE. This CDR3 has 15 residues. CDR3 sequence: CASSPGLAEYNEQFF. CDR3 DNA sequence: TGTGCCAGCAGTCCCGGACTAGCGGAGTACAATGAGCAGTTCTTC.

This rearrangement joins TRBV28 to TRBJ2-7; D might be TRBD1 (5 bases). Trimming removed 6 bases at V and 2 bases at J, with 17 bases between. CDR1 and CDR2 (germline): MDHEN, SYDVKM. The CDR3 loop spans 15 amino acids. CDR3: CASSPRVEVPYEQYF. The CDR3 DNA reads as TGTGCCAGCAGCCCCAGGGTAGAAGTCCCCTACGAGCAGTACTTC.

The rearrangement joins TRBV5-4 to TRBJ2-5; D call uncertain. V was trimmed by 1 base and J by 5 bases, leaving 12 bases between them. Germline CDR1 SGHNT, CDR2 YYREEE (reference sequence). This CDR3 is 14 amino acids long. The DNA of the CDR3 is TGTGCCAGCAGCTTGAGAGGCACGACGGAGACCCAGTACTTC. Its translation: CASSLRGTTETQYF.

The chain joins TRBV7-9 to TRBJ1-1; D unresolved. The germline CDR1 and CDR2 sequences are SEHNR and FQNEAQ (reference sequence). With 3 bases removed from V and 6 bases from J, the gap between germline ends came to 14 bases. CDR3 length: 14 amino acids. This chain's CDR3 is CASSLLGSNAEAFF. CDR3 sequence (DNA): TGTGCCAGCAGCTTGCTGGGGAGTAACGCTGAAGCTTTCTTT.

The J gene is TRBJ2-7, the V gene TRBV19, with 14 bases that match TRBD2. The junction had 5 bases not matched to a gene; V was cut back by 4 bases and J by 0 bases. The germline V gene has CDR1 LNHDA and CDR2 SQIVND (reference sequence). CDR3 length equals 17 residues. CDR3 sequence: CASSRSGTSGSSYEQYF. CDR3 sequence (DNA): TGTGCCAGTAGTAGATCCGGGACTAGCGGGAGCTCCTACGAGCAGTACTTC.

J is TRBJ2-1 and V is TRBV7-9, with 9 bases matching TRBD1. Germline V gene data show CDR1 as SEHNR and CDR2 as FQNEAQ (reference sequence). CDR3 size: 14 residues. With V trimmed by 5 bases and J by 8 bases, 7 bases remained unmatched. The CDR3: CASSSRDRVDEQFF. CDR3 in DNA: TGTGCCAGCAGCAGCCGGGACAGGGTAGATGAGCAGTTCTTC.

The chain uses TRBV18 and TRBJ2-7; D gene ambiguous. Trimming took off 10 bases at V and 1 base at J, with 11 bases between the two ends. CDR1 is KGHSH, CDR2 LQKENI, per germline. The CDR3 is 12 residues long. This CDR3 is CATSGSSYEQYF. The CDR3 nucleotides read TGTGCCACCAGTGGTTCTTCCTACGAGCAGTACTTC.

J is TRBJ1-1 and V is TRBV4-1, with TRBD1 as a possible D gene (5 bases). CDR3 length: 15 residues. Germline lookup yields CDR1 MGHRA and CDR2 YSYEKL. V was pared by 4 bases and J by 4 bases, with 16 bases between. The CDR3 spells CASSPDLGGVTEAFF. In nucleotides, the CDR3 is TGCGCCAGCAGCCCCGATCTGGGGGGTGTCACTGAAGCTTTCTTT.

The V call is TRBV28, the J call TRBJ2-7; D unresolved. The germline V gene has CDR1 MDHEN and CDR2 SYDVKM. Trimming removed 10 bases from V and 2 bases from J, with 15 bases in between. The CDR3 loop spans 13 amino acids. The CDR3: CATRPGSTYEQYF. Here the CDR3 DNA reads TGTGCCACCCGCCCCGGCAGTACCTACGAGCAGTACTTC.

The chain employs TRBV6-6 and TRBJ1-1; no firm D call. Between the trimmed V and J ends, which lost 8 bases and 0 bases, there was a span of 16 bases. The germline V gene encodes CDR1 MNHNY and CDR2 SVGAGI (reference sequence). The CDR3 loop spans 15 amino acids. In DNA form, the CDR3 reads TGTGCCAGCGGAATCCAGGAGAGCATGAACACTGAAGCTTTCTTT. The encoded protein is CASGIQESMNTEAFF.

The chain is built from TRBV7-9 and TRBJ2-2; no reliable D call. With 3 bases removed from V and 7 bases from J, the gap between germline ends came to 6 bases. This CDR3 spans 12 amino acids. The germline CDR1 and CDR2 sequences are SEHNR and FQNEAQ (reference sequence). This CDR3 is CASSFGDGELFF. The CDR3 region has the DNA TGTGCCAGCAGCTTTGGGGACGGGGAGCTGTTTTTT.

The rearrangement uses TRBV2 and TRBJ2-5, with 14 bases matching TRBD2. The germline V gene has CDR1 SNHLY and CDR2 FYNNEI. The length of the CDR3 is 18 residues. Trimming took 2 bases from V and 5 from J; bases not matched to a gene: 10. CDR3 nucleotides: TGTGCCAGCAGTGAAAAGGGACTAGCGGGGGCAAGGTGGGAGACCCAGTACTTC. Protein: CASSEKGLAGARWETQYF.

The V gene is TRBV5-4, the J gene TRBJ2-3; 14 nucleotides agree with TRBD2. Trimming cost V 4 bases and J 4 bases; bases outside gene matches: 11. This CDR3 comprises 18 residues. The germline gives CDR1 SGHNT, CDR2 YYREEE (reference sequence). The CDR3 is CASSPRFVTSGRADTQYF. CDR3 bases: TGTGCCAGCAGCCCGAGATTCGTGACTAGCGGGAGGGCAGATACGCAGTATTTT.

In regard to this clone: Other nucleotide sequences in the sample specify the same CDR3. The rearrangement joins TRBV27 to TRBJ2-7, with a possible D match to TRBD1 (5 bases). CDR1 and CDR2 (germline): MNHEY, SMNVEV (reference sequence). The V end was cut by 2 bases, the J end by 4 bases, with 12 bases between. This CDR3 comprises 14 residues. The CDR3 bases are TGTGCCAGCAGTTTAAGGGGCGGCCCTTACGAGCAGTACTTC. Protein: CASSLRGGPYEQYF.